This T cell receptor (beta chain) was sequenced in a study of T cell repertoires in cytomegalovirus infection. In the study overall: Signatures in public TCR beta sequences pointed to both CMV infection and matching HLA type. Study-wide findings and caveats: Identification of carriers of CMV plus the relevant HLA was achieved through cumulative public TCR beta family frequency. It was HLA-C-restricted CMV-specific TCR beta clonotypes that dominated the response ex vivo.

This clonotype came up a few times. Its target is unknown. TCRdb called the reads again in MiXCR, with one record for every CDR3 protein. Of more than 400,000 distinct CDR3 sequences in the sample, more than 25% were seen once. The CDR3 covers 12 residues. V was cut by 3 bases and J by 10 bases, with 9 bases left in between. This TCR derives from a human donor in good health (CMV status not recorded). Some clones in this sample may be carry-over from other donors' samples. The sequenced material came from PBMCs. The chain joins TRBV12-3 or TRBV12-4 to TRBJ1-4; no definite D call. Here the CDR3 DNA reads TGTGCCAGCAGTTTCTCTTCTGGAAAACTGTTTTTT. Residues: CASSFSSGKLFF.